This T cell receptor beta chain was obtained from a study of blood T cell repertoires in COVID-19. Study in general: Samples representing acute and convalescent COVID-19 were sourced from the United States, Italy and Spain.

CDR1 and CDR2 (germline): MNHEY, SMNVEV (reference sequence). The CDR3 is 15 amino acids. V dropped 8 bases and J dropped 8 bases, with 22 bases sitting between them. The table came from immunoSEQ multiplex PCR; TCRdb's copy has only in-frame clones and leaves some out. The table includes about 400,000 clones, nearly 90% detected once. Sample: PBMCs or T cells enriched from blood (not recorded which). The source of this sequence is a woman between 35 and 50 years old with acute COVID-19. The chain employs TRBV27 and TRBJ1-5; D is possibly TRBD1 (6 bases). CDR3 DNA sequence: TGTGCCAGCGCACCGGGAGGGGGTTTTTGGGAGCCCCAGCATTTT. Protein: CASAPGGGFWEPQHF.